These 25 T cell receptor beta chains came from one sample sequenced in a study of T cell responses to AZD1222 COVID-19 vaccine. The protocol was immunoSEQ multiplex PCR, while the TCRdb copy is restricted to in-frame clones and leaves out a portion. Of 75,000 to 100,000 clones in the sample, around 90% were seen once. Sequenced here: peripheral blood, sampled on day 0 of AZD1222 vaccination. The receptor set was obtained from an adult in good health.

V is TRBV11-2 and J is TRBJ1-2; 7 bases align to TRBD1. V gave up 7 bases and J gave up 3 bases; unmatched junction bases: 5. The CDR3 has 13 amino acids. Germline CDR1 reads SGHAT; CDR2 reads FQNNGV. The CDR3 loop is CASKGALDYGYTF. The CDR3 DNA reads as TGTGCCAGCAAGGGGGCGTTAGACTATGGCTACACCTTC.

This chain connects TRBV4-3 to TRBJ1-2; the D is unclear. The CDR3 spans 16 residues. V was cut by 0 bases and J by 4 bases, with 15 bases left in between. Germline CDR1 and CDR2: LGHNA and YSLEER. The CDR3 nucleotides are TGCGCCAGCAGCCAAGATCGGGTAGGCTGGCCCTATGGCTACACCTTC. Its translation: CASSQDRVGWPYGYTF.

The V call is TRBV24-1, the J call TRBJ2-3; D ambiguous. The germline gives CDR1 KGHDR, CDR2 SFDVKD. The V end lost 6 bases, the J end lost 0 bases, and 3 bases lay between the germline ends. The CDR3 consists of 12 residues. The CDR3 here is CATSQSTDTQYF. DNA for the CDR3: TGTGCCACCAGTCAGAGCACAGATACGCAGTATTTT.

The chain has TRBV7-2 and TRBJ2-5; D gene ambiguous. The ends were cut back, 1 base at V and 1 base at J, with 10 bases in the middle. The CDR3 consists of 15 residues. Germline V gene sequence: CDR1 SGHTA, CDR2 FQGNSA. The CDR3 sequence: CASSLGVIGQETQYF. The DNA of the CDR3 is TGTGCCAGCAGCTTAGGGGTTATAGGCCAAGAGACCCAGTACTTC.

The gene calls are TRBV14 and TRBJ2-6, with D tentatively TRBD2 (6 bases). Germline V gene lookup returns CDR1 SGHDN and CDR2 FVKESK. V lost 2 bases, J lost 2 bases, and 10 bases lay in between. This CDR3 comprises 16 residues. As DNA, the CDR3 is TGTGCCAGCAGCCAACCGCGCGGGGCTGGGGCCAACGTCCTGACTTTC. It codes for CASSQPRGAGANVLTF. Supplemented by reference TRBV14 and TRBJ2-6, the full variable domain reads EAGVTQFPSHSVIEKGQTVTLRCDPISGHDNLYWYRRVMGKEIKFLLHFVKESKQDESGMPNNRFLAERTGGTYSTLKVQPAELEDSGVYFCASSQPRGAGANVLTFGAGSRLTVL.

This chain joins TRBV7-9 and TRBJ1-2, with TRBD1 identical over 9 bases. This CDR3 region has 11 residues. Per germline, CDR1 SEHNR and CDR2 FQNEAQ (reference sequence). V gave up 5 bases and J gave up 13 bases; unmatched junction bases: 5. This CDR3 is CASSAGQGGTF. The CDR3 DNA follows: TGTGCCAGCAGCGCGGGACAGGGAGGCACCTTC.

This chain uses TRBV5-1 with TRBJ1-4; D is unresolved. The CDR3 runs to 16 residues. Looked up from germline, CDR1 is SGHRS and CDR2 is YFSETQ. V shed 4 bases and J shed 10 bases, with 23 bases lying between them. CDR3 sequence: CASSNSGEGRLGKLFF. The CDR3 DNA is TGCGCCAGCAGCAACTCTGGGGAGGGCCGCCTGGGAAAACTGTTTTTT. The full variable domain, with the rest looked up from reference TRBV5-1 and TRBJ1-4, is KAGVTQTPRYLIKTRGQQVTLSCSPISGHRSVSWYQQTPGQGLQFLFEYFSETQRNKGNFPGRFSGRQFSNSRSEMNVSTLELGDSALYLCASSNSGEGRLGKLFFGSGTQLSVL.

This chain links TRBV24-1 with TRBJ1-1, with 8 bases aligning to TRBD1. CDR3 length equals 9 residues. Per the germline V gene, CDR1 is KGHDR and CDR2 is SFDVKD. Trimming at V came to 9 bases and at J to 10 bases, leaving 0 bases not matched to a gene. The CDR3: CATGTGAFF. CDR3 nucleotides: TGTGCCACCGGGACAGGAGCTTTCTTT.

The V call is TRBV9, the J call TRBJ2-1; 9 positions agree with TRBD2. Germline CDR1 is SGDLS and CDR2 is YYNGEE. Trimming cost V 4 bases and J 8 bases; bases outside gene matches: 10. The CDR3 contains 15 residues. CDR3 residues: CASSPQASGAHEQFF. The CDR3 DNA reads TGTGCCAGCAGCCCGCAGGCTAGCGGGGCCCATGAGCAGTTCTTC.

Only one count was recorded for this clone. CDR3 loop: CASSSWSRASNSPLHF. The CDR3, as DNA: TGTGCCAGCAGTTCCTGGAGTCGGGCGTCGAATTCACCCCTCCACTTT. J is TRBJ1-6 and V is TRBV27, with D hard to call. Germline loops: CDR1 MNHEY, CDR2 SMNVEV (reference sequence). This CDR3 is built from 16 residues. Trimming cost V 4 bases and J 7 bases, with 17 bases left between them.

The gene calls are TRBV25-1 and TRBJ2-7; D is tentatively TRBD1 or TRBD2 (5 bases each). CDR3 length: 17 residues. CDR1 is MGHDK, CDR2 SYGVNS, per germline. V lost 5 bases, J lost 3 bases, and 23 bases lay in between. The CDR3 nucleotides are TGTGCCAGCAGTCGGGCTGGGCGAGGGCTGGGGGACTACGAGCAGTACTTC. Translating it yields CASSRAGRGLGDYEQYF.

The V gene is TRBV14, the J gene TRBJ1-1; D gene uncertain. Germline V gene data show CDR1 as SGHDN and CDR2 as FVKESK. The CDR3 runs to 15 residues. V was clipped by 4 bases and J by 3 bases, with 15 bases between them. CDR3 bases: TGTGCCAGCAGCCTTATTTCAGGTGGGGACACTGAAGCTTTCTTT. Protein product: CASSLISGGDTEAFF.

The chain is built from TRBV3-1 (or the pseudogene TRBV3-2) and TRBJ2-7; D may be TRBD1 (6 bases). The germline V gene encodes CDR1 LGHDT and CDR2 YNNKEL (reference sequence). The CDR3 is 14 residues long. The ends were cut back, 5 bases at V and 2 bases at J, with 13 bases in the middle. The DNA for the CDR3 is TGTGCCAGCAGCTCTAGGCAGGGGACCTACGAGCAGTACTTC. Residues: CASSSRQGTYEQYF.

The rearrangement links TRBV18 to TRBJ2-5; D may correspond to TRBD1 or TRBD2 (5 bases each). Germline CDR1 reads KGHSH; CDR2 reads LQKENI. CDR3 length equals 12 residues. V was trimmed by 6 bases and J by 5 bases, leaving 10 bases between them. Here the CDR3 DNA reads TGTGCCAGCTCGCCCAGGGAGGAGACCCAGTACTTC. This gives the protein CASSPREETQYF.

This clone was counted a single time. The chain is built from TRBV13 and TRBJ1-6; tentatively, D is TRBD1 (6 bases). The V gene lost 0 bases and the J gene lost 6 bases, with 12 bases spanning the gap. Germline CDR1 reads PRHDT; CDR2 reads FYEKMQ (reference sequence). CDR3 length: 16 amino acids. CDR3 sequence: CASSLGQGSVNSPLHF. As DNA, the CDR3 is TGTGCCAGCAGCTTAGGGCAGGGGAGTGTTAATTCACCCCTCCACTTT.

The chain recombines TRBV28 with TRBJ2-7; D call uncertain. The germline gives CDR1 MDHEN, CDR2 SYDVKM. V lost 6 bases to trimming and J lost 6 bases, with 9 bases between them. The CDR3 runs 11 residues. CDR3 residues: CASSEAIEQYF. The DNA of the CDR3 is TGTGCCAGCAGCGAGGCGATCGAGCAGTACTTC.

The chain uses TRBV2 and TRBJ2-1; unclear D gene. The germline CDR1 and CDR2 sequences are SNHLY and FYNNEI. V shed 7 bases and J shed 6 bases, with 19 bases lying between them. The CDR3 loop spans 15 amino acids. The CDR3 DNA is TGTGCCAGCAAGCACGGCAGGTCGGCACGCAATGAGCAGTTCTTC. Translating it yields CASKHGRSARNEQFF.

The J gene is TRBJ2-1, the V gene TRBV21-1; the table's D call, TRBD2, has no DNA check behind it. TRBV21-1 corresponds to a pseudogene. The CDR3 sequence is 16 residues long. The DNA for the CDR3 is TGTGCCAGCAGCAAAGAGGCGTGGAGCTCCTACAATGAGCAGTTCTTC. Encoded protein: CASSKEAWSSYNEQFF.

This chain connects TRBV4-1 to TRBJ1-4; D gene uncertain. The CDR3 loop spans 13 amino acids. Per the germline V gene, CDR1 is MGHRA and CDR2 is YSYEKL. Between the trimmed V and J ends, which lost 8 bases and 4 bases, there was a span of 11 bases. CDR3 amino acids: CASGPLINEKLFF. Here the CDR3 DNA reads TGCGCCAGCGGCCCCTTAATTAATGAAAAACTGTTTTTT.

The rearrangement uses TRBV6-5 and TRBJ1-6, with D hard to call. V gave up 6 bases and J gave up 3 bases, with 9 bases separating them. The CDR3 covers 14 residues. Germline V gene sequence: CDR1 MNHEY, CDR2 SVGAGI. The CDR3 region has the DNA TGTGCCAGCAGGGAGTTGATCTATAATTCACCCCTCCACTTT. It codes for CASRELIYNSPLHF.

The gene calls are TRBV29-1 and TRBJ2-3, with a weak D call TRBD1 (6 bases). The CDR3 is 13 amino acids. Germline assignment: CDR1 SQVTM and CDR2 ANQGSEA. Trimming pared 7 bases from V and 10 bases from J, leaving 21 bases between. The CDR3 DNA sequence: TGCAGCGCCGAGTCTTCGGGACAATGGGCGCAGTATTTT. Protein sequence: CSAESSGQWAQYF.

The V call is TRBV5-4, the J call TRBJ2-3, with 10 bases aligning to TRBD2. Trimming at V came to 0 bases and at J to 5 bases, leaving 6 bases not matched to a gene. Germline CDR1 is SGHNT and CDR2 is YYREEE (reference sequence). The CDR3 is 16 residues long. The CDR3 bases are TGTGCCAGCAGCTTGGCAGCGGGGGGGTGGAGAGATACGCAGTATTTT. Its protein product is CASSLAAGGWRDTQYF.

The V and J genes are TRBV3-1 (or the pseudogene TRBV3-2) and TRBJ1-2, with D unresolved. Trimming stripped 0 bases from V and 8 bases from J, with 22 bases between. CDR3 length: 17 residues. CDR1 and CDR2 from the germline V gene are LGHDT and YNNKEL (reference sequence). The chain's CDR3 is CASSQDRLGSLVWGYTF. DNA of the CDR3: TGTGCCAGCAGCCAAGATCGGTTAGGCAGCCTCGTGTGGGGCTACACCTTC.

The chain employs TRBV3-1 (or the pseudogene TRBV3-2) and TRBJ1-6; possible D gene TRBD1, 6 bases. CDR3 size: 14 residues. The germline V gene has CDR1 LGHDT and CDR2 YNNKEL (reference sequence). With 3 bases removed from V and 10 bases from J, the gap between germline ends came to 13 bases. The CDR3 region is CASSQLTGTSPLHF. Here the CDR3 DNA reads TGTGCCAGCAGCCAGCTTACAGGGACCTCACCCCTCCACTTT.

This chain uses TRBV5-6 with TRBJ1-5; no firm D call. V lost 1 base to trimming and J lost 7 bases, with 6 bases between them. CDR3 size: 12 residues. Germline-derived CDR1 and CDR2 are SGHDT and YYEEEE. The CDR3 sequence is CASSLHGQPQHF. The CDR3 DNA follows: TGTGCCAGCAGCTTGCATGGGCAGCCCCAGCATTTT. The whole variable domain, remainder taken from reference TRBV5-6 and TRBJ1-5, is DAGVTQSPTHLIKTRGQQVTLRCSPKSGHDTVSWYQQALGQGPQFIFQYYEEEERQRGNFPDRFSGHQFPNYSSELNVNALLLGDSALYLCASSLHGQPQHFGDGTRLSIL.